The clone carrying this T cell receptor (beta chain) was counted only a few times. Its matching antigen is unknown. Method: immunoSEQ multiplex PCR; TCRdb's copy keeps in-frame clones and lacks some. The sample includes 75,000 to 100,000 clones, about 82% of them seen just once. The data were taken from a study of T cell clones after liver transplantation. The overall study: In this trial, immunosuppression withdrawal was attempted within 2 years of liver transplant. Third-party-reactive TCRbeta sequences from pre-transplant mixed lymphocyte reactions served as antigen-independent comparators. Study findings and constraints: Conclusions were preliminary, with small, heterogeneous patient groups.

V lost 2 bases, J lost 3 bases, and 11 bases lay in between. The CDR3 covers 15 residues. In germline, CDR1 is MNHNS, CDR2 SASEGT. The specimen comprised CD4+ T cells from blood, sampled about 46 months after liver transplant. V usage is TRBV6-1 and J usage is TRBJ1-5; possibly TRBD1 for D (6 bases). This TCR was recovered from a human patient who received a liver transplant. A subset of T cells may come from the graft donor. CDR3 in amino acids: CASSEFGQPNQPQHF. CDR3 nucleotides: TGTGCCAGCAGTGAATTTGGACAGCCCAATCAGCCCCAGCATTTT.